This passage covers 3 T cell receptor beta chains from one sample sequenced in a study of Ad26.COV2.S vaccination and SARS-CoV-2 variants. Treatment: roughly 18 received Ad26.COV2.S at low or high dose, single or two shots; about 5 received placebo; per-sample allocation not given. Samples analyzed were those drawn on day 63 after the first vaccine or placebo injection. Repertoires were generated with immunoSEQ multiplex PCR, while TCRdb's copy carries only in-frame clones and drops some. The table has 440,000 or so clones, 90% seen once. This sample comprised peripheral blood, obtained in a trial of Ad26.COV2.S vaccine versus placebo. The receptors were sampled from a person aged 18 to 59 who received the Ad26.COV2.S COVID-19 vaccine or a placebo.

The chain joins TRBV19 to TRBJ1-1; D unclear. With 3 bases removed from V and 7 bases from J, the gap between germline ends came to 12 bases. Looked up from germline, CDR1 is LNHDA and CDR2 is SQIVND (reference sequence). The CDR3 has 13 amino acids. The CDR3 is CASSINREGEAFF. CDR3 sequence (DNA): TGTGCCAGTAGTATTAATAGGGAAGGTGAAGCTTTCTTT.

This rearrangement joins TRBV29-1 to TRBJ2-5, with TRBD2 identical over 11 bases. V lost 0 bases to trimming and J lost 5 bases; unmatched junction nucleotides: 8. The length of the CDR3 is 16 residues. CDR1 and CDR2 (germline): SQVTM, ANQGSEA. DNA for the CDR3: TGCAGCGTTGAAGATGCGTGGGCTAGCGGGAGGGAGACCCAGTACTTC. Protein sequence: CSVEDAWASGRETQYF.

CDR3 bases: TGTGCCAGCTCACCATTGACAGGGGACGACGAGCAGTACTTC. Residues: CASSPLTGDDEQYF. This chain connects TRBV18 to TRBJ2-7; 8 bases fit TRBD1. The CDR3 consists of 14 residues. CDR1 and CDR2 from the germline V gene are KGHSH and LQKENI. After removal of 2 bases from V and 5 bases from J, the junction contained 5 bases not matched to a gene.